One T cell receptor (beta chain) is described in this entry. This record belongs to a study of blood T cell repertoires in COVID-19. Overall study: The United States, Italy and Spain were the sources of the acute and convalescent COVID-19 samples. T cells, B-cell-depleted T cells, or PBMCs provided the cDNA or gDNA that served as material.

In the study's own analysis: Researchers report that nucleated cell counts were estimated from reference gene primer amplification. Generated by immunoSEQ multiplex PCR, the TCRdb table keeps only in-frame clones and is missing some. V, J and clone size are those of that table, while D and trimming were read from the DNA. The sample holds approximately 260,000 clones, more than 65% seen once. Germline V gene lookup returns CDR1 SEHNR and CDR2 FQNEAQ (reference sequence). This CDR3 has 14 residues. V lost 5 bases and J lost 1; bases outside the gene matches: 2. The sample consisted of peripheral blood. J is TRBJ2-5 and V is TRBV7-9; 9 bases are a match to TRBD2. The receptor's source is a woman aged 40 to 55 with active or convalescent COVID-19. The CDR3 region is CASSERGAQETQYF. The DNA of the CDR3 is TGTGCCAGCAGCGAGCGGGGGGCCCAAGAGACCCAGTACTTC. Drawing the rest from reference TRBV7-9 and TRBJ2-5, the complete variable domain is DTGVSQNPRHKITKRGQNVTFRCDPISEHNRLYWYRQTLGQGPEFLTYFQNEAQLEKSRLLSDRFSAERPKGSFSTLEIQRTEQGDSAMYLCASSERGAQETQYFGPGTRLLVL.